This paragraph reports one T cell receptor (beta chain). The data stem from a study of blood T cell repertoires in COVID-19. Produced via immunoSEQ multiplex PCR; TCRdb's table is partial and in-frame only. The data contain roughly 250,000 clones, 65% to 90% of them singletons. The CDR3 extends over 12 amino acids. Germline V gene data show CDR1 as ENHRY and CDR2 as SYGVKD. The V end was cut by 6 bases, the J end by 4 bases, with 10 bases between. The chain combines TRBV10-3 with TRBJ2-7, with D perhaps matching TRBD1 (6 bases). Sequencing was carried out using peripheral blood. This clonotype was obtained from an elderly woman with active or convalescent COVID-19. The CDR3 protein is CAISKTGYEQYF. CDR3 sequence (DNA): TGTGCCATCAGCAAGACAGGTTACGAGCAGTACTTC.